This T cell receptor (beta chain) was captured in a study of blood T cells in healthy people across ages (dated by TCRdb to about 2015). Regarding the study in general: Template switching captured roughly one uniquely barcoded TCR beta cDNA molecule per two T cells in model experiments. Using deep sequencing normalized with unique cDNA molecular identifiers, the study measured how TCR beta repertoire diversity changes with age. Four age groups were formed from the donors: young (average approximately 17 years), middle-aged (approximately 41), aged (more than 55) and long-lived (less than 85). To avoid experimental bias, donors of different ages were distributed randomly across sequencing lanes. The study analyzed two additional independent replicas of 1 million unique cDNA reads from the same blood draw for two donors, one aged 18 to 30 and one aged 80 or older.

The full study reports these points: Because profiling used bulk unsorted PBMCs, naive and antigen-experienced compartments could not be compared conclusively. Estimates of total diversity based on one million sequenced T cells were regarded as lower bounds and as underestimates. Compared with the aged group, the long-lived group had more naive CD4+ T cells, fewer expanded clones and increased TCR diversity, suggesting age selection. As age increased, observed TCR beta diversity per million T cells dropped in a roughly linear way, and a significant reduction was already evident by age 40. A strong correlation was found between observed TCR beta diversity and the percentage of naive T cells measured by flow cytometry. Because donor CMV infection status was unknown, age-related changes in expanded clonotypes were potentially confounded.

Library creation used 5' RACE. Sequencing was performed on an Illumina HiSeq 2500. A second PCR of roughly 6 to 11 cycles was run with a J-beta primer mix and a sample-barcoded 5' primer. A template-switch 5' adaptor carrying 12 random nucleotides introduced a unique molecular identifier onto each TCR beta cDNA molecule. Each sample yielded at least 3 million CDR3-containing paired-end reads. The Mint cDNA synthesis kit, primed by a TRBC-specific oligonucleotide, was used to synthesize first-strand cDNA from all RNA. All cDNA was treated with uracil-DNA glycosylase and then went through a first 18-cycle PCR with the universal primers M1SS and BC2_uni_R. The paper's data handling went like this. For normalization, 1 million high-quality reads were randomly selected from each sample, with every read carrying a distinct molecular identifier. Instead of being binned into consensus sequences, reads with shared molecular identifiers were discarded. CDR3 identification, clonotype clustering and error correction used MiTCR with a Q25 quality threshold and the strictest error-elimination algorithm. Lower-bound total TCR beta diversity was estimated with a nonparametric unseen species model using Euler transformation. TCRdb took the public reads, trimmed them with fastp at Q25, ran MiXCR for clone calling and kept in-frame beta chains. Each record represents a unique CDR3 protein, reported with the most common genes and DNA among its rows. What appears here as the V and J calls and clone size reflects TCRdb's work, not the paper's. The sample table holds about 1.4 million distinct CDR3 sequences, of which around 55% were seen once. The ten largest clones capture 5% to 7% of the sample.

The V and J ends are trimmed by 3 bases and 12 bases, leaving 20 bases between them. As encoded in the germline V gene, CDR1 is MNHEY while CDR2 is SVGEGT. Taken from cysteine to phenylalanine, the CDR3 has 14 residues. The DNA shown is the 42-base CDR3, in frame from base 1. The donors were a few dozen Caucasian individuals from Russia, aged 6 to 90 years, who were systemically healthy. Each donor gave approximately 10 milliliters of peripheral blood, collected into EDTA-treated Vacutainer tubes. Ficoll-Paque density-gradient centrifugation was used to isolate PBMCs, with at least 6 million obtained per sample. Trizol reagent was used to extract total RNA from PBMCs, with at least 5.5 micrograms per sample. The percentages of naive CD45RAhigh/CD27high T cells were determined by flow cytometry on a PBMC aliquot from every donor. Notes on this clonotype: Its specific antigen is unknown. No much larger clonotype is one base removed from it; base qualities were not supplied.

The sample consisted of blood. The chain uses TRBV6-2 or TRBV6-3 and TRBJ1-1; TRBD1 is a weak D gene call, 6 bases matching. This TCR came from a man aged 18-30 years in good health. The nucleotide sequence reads TGTGCCAGCAGTTATATCCGGGGGGCCGAAAGAACTTTCTTT. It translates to CASSYIRGAERTFF.